The 20 T cell receptor beta chains below were found in one sample sequenced in a study of radiotherapy plus CTLA-4 blockade in lung cancer. The assay was immunoSEQ multiplex PCR, and TCRdb's table has in-frame clones only and misses some. The table lists about 43,000 clones, about 70% of them singletons. Sequencing was performed on peripheral blood, taken from a patient treated with radiotherapy plus ipilimumab. The receptors stem from a human donor with non-small cell lung cancer who had a partial response to radiotherapy plus ipilimumab.

The gene calls are TRBV5-6 and TRBJ2-7, with 13 positions matching TRBD2. Trimming cost V 10 bases and J 1 base; bases outside gene matches: 11. This CDR3 is 16 amino acids long. Germline V gene data show CDR1 as SGHDT and CDR2 as YYEEEE. The CDR3 nucleotides are TGTGCCCGACCGGGACTAGCGGGGCACGATTCCTACGAGCAGTACTTC. It encodes CARPGLAGHDSYEQYF.

As for this clone: This sample includes further DNA sequences coding for the same CDR3. The chain couples TRBV5-1 to TRBJ2-5; 8 bases line up with TRBD1. Germline V lookup: CDR1 SGHRS, CDR2 YFSETQ. After removal of 5 bases from V and 1 base from J, the junction contained 4 bases not matched to a gene. CDR3 size: 14 residues. The DNA of the CDR3 is TGCGCCAGCAGTCTAGGACAGGGCCAAGAGACCCAGTACTTC. Amino acids: CASSLGQGQETQYF.

The chain is built from TRBV4-3 and TRBJ1-2; a weak D match, TRBD1 (6 bases). This CDR3 has 16 amino acids. The V gene lost 5 bases and the J gene lost 2 bases, with 18 bases spanning the gap. The germline V gene encodes CDR1 LGHNA and CDR2 YSLEER. CDR3 in amino acids: CASSTTMDSTNYGYTF. The CDR3 DNA is TGCGCCAGCAGCACGACCATGGACAGCACAAACTATGGCTACACCTTC.

The rearrangement uses TRBV4-1 and TRBJ1-5, with D hard to call. The CDR3 sequence is 13 residues long. V lost 2 bases and J lost 0, with 2 bases in between. Germline V gene lookup returns CDR1 MGHRA and CDR2 YSYEKL. As DNA, the CDR3 is TGCGCCAGCAGCCAACTTAGCAATCAGCCCCAGCATTTT. Translation gives CASSQLSNQPQHF.

The chain recombines TRBV29-1 with TRBJ2-5; D possibly corresponds to TRBD2 (7 bases). The germline V gene encodes CDR1 SQVTM and CDR2 ANQGSEA. The CDR3 length is 13 residues. Trimming removed 1 base from V and 4 bases from J, with 10 bases in between. In nucleotides, the CDR3 is TGCAGCGTTGAAGTAGGGGGGGGAGAGACCCAGTACTTC. This encodes CSVEVGGGETQYF.

This clone occurred a few times. The V gene is TRBV6-1, the J gene TRBJ1-6, with D possibly TRBD1 on 5 matching bases. CDR3 length: 12 amino acids. With 7 bases removed from V and 10 bases from J, the gap between germline ends came to 11 bases. Germline CDR1 MNHNS, CDR2 SASEGT. The CDR3 DNA follows: TGTGCCAGCAACCGGGGGGAATCACCCCTCCACTTT. Protein sequence: CASNRGESPLHF.

This rearrangement joins TRBV15 to TRBJ2-1, with 7 bases fitting TRBD1. The length of the CDR3 is 16 residues. Germline values: CDR1 LNHNV, CDR2 YYDKDF (reference sequence). J lost 4 bases, V lost 4 bases, and 10 bases had no gene match. CDR3 region: CATSIHGQATYNEQFF. The CDR3 nucleotides are TGTGCCACCAGCATCCATGGACAGGCGACATACAATGAGCAGTTCTTC.

This chain links TRBV4-2 with TRBJ2-1; 10 nucleotides match TRBD2. Looked up from germline, CDR1 is LGHNA and CDR2 is YNFKEQ. V was clipped by 1 base and J by 5 bases; unmatched bases: 5. CDR3 size: 16 residues. The CDR3 spells CASSQASGTSDNEQFF. CDR3 nucleotides: TGTGCCAGCAGCCAAGCCTCCGGGACTAGCGACAATGAGCAGTTCTTC.

This chain connects TRBV30 to TRBJ1-3; D is possibly TRBD1 (5 bases). Looked up from germline, CDR1 is GTSNPN and CDR2 is SVGIG (reference sequence). V shed 2 bases and J shed 7 bases, with 15 bases lying between them. The CDR3 is 14 amino acids. CDR3 in amino acids: CAWSRRGDRNTIYF. CDR3 DNA sequence: TGTGCCTGGAGTAGGAGGGGTGATCGGAACACCATATATTTT.

The V gene is TRBV13, the J gene TRBJ2-7; 7 nucleotides agree with TRBD1. Unmatched junction bases numbered 9, after V lost 5 bases and J lost 2 bases. This CDR3 spans 15 amino acids. Per the germline V gene, CDR1 is PRHDT and CDR2 is FYEKMQ (reference sequence). The CDR3 DNA sequence: TGTGCCAGCAGCCTCCGACAGGGCTGGACCTACGAGCAGTACTTC. It yields the protein CASSLRQGWTYEQYF.

This clone has more than one count but fewer than ten. This chain connects TRBV7-9 to TRBJ2-5, with a weak D call TRBD2 (6 bases). The CDR3 sequence is 15 residues long. The germline V and J ends were trimmed by 2 bases and 0 bases, with 10 bases remaining between them. Germline values: CDR1 SEHNR, CDR2 FQNEAQ (reference sequence). Here the CDR3 reads CASSLNSGNQETQYF. DNA of the CDR3: TGTGCCAGCAGCTTAAATAGCGGCAACCAAGAGACCCAGTACTTC.

The chain is built from TRBV7-6 and TRBJ2-7; the match to TRBD2 covers 7 bases. This CDR3 has 15 amino acids. CDR1 is SGHVS, CDR2 FNYEAQ, per germline. V lost 5 bases to trimming and J lost 2 bases; unmatched junction nucleotides: 9. CDR3 amino acids: CASSPRGAGAYEQYF. The CDR3 nucleotides read TGTGCCAGCAGCCCCCGGGGTGCGGGGGCCTACGAGCAGTACTTC.

The chain couples TRBV6-1 to TRBJ2-5, with TRBD2 matching over 11 bases. Germline values: CDR1 MNHNS, CDR2 SASEGT. This CDR3 has 16 amino acids. The V and J ends lost 4 bases and 7 bases, in that order; junction bases with no gene match: 11. CDR3 DNA: TGTGCCAGCAGTGCAAATACTAGCGGGGGATCACGGACCCAGTACTTC. Translation gives CASSANTSGGSRTQYF.

The chain recombines TRBV19 with TRBJ1-1; no reliable D call. The CDR3 covers 11 residues. CDR1 and CDR2 from the germline V gene are LNHDA and SQIVND (reference sequence). The V end lost 7 bases, the J end lost 8 bases, and 11 bases lay between the germline ends. CDR3 sequence (DNA): TGTGCCAGTACCGTCGGGGAAGAAGCTTTCTTT. This sequence encodes CASTVGEEAFF.

J is TRBJ1-1 and V is TRBV27, with D tentatively TRBD1 (5 bases). V was pared by 6 bases and J by 4 bases, with 9 bases between. CDR3 length: 12 residues. Germline CDR1 MNHEY, CDR2 SMNVEV (reference sequence). The chain's CDR3 is CASRGQFTEAFF. The CDR3 nucleotides are TGTGCCAGCAGGGGGCAGTTCACTGAAGCTTTCTTT.

The rearrangement links TRBV25-1 to TRBJ1-2; tentatively, D is TRBD1 (5 bases). CDR1 and CDR2 from the germline V gene are MGHDK and SYGVNS. The V end lost 5 bases, the J end lost 0 bases, and 10 bases lay between the germline ends. The CDR3 contains 14 residues. The chain's CDR3 is CASSRGGSNYGYTF. The CDR3, as DNA: TGTGCCAGCAGTCGCGGGGGATCTAACTATGGCTACACCTTC.

This chain links TRBV4-3 with TRBJ1-2, with D maybe TRBD1 (5 bases). The V end lost 0 bases, the J end lost 7 bases, and 18 bases lay between the germline ends. Germline V gene lookup returns CDR1 LGHNA and CDR2 YSLEER. The CDR3 runs 16 residues. This CDR3 is CASSQDRGLTATGYTF. The CDR3 nucleotides are TGCGCCAGCAGCCAAGATCGGGGACTCACCGCGACTGGCTACACCTTC.

This clone was counted only a few times. The rearrangement uses TRBV5-1 and TRBJ2-7; TRBD1 agrees at 7 bases. The CDR3 sequence is 14 residues long. CDR1 SGHRS and CDR2 YFSETQ come from the germline V gene. The trim removed 2 bases at V and 3 bases at J, leaving 5 bases unmatched. The CDR3 reads CASSFADRVYEQYF. In DNA, the CDR3 is TGCGCCAGCAGCTTCGCCGACAGGGTCTACGAGCAGTACTTC.

The chain joins TRBV9 to TRBJ1-1, with a weak D call TRBD1 (5 bases). This CDR3 region has 13 residues. V lost 4 bases and J 3 bases, leaving 10 bases between the germline ends. CDR1 and CDR2 from the germline V gene are SGDLS and YYNGEE. CDR3 protein: CASSRGGDTEAFF. As DNA, the CDR3 is TGTGCCAGCAGCCGGGGGGGGGACACTGAAGCTTTCTTT.

The rearrangement links TRBV7-3 to TRBJ2-3; 11 bases agree with TRBD1. This CDR3 contains 14 residues. With V trimmed by 3 bases and J by 5 bases, 1 base remained unmatched. Germline V gives CDR1 SGHTA, CDR2 FQGTGA. The CDR3 nucleotides are TGTGCCAGCAGCTTGGGGACAGGGGGAGATACGCAGTATTTT. This gives the protein CASSLGTGGDTQYF. The full variable domain, completed using reference TRBV7-3 and TRBJ2-3, is GAGVSQTPSNKVTEKGKYVELRCDPISGHTALYWYRQSLGQGPEFLIYFQGTGAADDSGLPNDRFFAVRPEGSVSTLKIQRTERGDSAVYLCASSLGTGGDTQYFGPGTRLTVL.